Presented here are 30 T cell receptor beta chains from one specimen sequenced in a study of T cell clonality in common variable immunodeficiency. Produced via immunoSEQ multiplex PCR; TCRdb's table is partial and in-frame only. Altogether about 41,000 clones were found in the sample, and no singletons occur. Specimen: peripheral blood mononuclear cells. These receptors originate from a person aged 18-70 years in good health.

This clone was counted at least ten times. Coverage ceases 3 residues before the CDR3 finishes, and the germline J gene fills in the end. The chain couples TRBV18 to TRBJ1-1; weak D call: TRBD1 (6 bases). Germline V gives CDR1 KGHSH, CDR2 LQKENI. The CDR3 length is 17 residues. V gave up 4 bases and J gave up 0 bases, with 18 bases separating them. The sequenced CDR3 bases are TGTGCCAGCTCACTTAGAGCTGGGGGCCACATGAACACTGAA. Residues: CASSLRAGGHMNTE. The CDR3 reads in full as CASSLRAGGHMNTEAFF.

This clone occurred many times. The read ends 3 residues before the CDR3 terminus; that terminus is restored from the germline J gene. V gene TRBV20-1 combines with J gene TRBJ2-1, with TRBD1 matching over 7 bases. From germline, CDR1 is DFQATT and CDR2 SNEGSKA (reference sequence). The CDR3 consists of 16 residues. The V and J ends lost 1 base and 7 bases, in that order; junction bases with no gene match: 13. CDR3 DNA (partial): TGCAGTGCTAGAGCGCGTCGCAGGGGGTCCACGAATGAG. Translating it yields CSARARRRGSTNE. The whole CDR3 reads CSARARRRGSTNEQFF.

This clone has ten or more counts. The CDR3 DNA, read in part, is TGCGCCAGCAGCCGAGGACTAGCGGAGTTCACAGATACG. It yields the protein CASSRGLAEFTDT. The CDR3 reads in full as CASSRGLAEFTDTQYF. The V gene is TRBV5-1, the J gene TRBJ2-3, with 10 bases matching TRBD2. The observed sequence ends 3 residues before the CDR3 terminus, with the missing tail filled in from the germline J gene. J was trimmed by 2 bases and V by 4 bases; bases with no gene match: 7. CDR1 is SGHRS, CDR2 YFSETQ, per germline. This CDR3 comprises 16 residues.

This clone was counted many times. The read ends 3 residues before the CDR3 terminus; that terminus is restored from the germline J gene. V gene TRBV18 combines with J gene TRBJ2-5, with 12 bases aligning to TRBD2. The CDR3 consists of 17 residues. Germline lookup yields CDR1 KGHSH and CDR2 LQKENI. The V gene end was trimmed by 0 bases and the J gene end by 4 bases; junction bases not matched to a gene: 6. The CDR3 loop is CASSPPRLAGVSETQYF. The sequenced CDR3 bases are TGTGCCAGCTCACCACCTCGACTAGCGGGAGTATCAGAGACC.

On this clone: The CDR3 goes on 3 residues after the read ends, and that part is filled in from the germline J gene. The rearrangement uses TRBV6-4 and TRBJ1-5; 10 bases agree with TRBD1. The germline V gene encodes CDR1 MRHNA and CDR2 SNTAGT. Trimming cost V 6 bases and J 2 bases; bases outside gene matches: 4. The CDR3 has 15 residues. CDR3 bases read: TGTGCCAGCAGCAGACAGGGGGCGGGCAATCAGCCC. It yields the protein CASSRQGAGNQP. The full-length CDR3 reads as CASSRQGAGNQPQHF.

The sample holds many counts of this clone. The CDR3 end is not reached by the read, which stops 3 residues before it; the germline J gene fills it in. The rearrangement links TRBV20-1 to TRBJ1-5; D unresolved. The CDR3 spans 12 residues. CDR1 and CDR2 (germline): DFQATT, SNEGSKA (reference sequence). Deletions cut 4 bases from V and 4 bases from J, with 8 bases between. CDR3 sequence reads: CSAMNRNQPQHF. CDR3 DNA, as far as it was read: TGCAGTGCTATGAACAGAAATCAGCCC.

This clone was found many times. The read terminates 3 residues ahead of where the CDR3 ends, so the germline J gene completes it. The genes are TRBV23-1 and TRBJ2-2; perhaps TRBD1 as D (6 bases). TRBV23-1 is filed as an ORF, its function uncertain. The length of the CDR3 is 17 residues. V gave up 2 bases and J gave up 0 bases, with 13 bases separating them. The DNA read from the CDR3 is TGCGCCAGCAGTCAACCCCCGGGACATCCGAACACCGGGGAG. Translated: CASSQPPGHPNTGE. The CDR3 reads in full as CASSQPPGHPNTGELFF.

This clone was counted many times. The CDR3 end is not reached by the read, which stops 3 residues before it; the germline J gene fills it in. The rearrangement joins TRBV2 to TRBJ2-3; 8 bases match TRBD2. Germline loops: CDR1 SNHLY, CDR2 FYNNEI. Trimming removed 6 bases from V and 3 bases from J; junction bases left unmatched: 8. CDR3 length equals 15 residues. CDR3 region: CASSRNGRGTDTQYF. CDR3 DNA (partial): TGTGCCAGCAGCAGAAACGGGAGGGGGACAGATACG. The whole variable domain, remainder taken from reference TRBV2 and TRBJ2-3, is EPEVTQTPSHQVTQMGQEVILRCVPISNHLYFYWYRQILGQKVEFLVSFYNNEISEKSEIFDDQFSVERPDGSNFTLKIRSTKLEDSAMYFCASSRNGRGTDTQYFGPGTRLTVL.

This clone was detected ten times or more. Here the CDR3 reads CASSQIQGSTEAFF. CDR3 DNA (partial): TGTGCCAGCTCACAGATACAGGGAAGCACTGAA. The V call is TRBV18, the J call TRBJ1-1; TRBD1 might be the D (6 bases). The read falls 3 residues short of the CDR3 end, and the missing part is taken from the germline J gene. This CDR3 comprises 14 residues. The germline V gene encodes CDR1 KGHSH and CDR2 LQKENI. V was trimmed by 4 bases and J by 4 bases, leaving 13 bases between them.

As regards this clone: Coverage ceases 3 residues before the CDR3 finishes, and the germline J gene fills in the end. This sequence joins TRBV7-9 and TRBJ1-2, with 7 bases matching TRBD1. CDR3 length: 15 amino acids. Germline values: CDR1 SEHNR, CDR2 FQNEAQ (reference sequence). The CDR3 here is CASSLYGTVTYDYTF. The sequenced CDR3 bases are TGTGCCAGCAGCCTTTATGGGACAGTGACCTACGAC.

Within the sample, this clone is medium-sized. The read stops 3 residues short of the end of the CDR3; the missing end is completed from the germline J gene. J is TRBJ2-2 and V is TRBV6-4; 8 positions agree with TRBD1. With 0 bases clipped from V and 7 bases from J, the junction kept 7 bases outside the gene matches. Germline loops: CDR1 MRHNA, CDR2 SNTAGT. CDR3 length equals 16 residues. CDR3 DNA, as far as it was read: TGTGCCAGCAGTGACTCGGCAGGGGGCAGTGGCGGGGAG. Its translation: CASSDSAGGSGGE. The full CDR3 protein reads CASSDSAGGSGGELFF.

This clone was seen many times. From the germline J gene comes the end of the CDR3, since the read stops 3 residues before it. The chain couples TRBV20-1 to TRBJ2-2; 10 nucleotides line up with TRBD2. Germline loops: CDR1 DFQATT, CDR2 SNEGSKA (reference sequence). With 6 bases clipped from V and 7 bases from J, the junction kept 14 bases outside the gene matches. The CDR3 is made up of 16 amino acids. The CDR3 bases that were read are TGCAGTGCACGCAGCCCAACTAGCGGGATGAACGGGGAG. Amino acids: CSARSPTSGMNGE. The CDR3 reads in full as CSARSPTSGMNGELFF.

This clone showed up many times. The sequence runs out 3 residues before the end of the CDR3; the remainder is reconstructed from the germline J gene. The V call is TRBV7-9, the J call TRBJ2-2; TRBD1 agrees at 11 bases. Germline V gene data show CDR1 as SEHNR and CDR2 as FQNEAQ (reference sequence). The CDR3 loop spans 15 amino acids. Trimming took 6 bases from V and 4 from J; bases not matched to a gene: 4. The covered CDR3 bases are TGTGCCAGCAGATGGGGGACAGGGGGCACCGGGGAG. It specifies CASRWGTGGTGE. The entire CDR3 protein is CASRWGTGGTGELFF.

In this sample, this clone turned up many times. Read coverage stops 3 residues before the CDR3 terminus; the germline J gene supplies the remainder. The chain is built from TRBV20-1 and TRBJ2-3; no definite D call. CDR1 DFQATT and CDR2 SNEGSKA come from the germline V gene (reference sequence). The CDR3 sequence is 14 residues long. V was cut by 1 base and J by 0 bases, with 8 bases left in between. Here the CDR3 reads CSARGGMSTDTQYF. The CDR3 bases that were read are TGCAGTGCTAGAGGCGGAATGAGCACAGATACG.

At least ten counts were recorded for this clone. The CDR3 end is not reached by the read, which stops 3 residues before it; the germline J gene fills it in. The J gene is TRBJ1-2, the V gene TRBV7-8; D is undetermined. The V end lost 5 bases, the J end lost 0 bases, and 16 bases lay between the germline ends. CDR3 length: 16 residues. Germline V CDR1 and CDR2: SGHVS, FQNEAQ. CDR3 region: CASSPSFGEANYGYTF. CDR3 DNA (partial): TGTGCCAGCAGCCCATCCTTCGGGGAAGCTAACTATGGC.

In this sample, this clone turned up a few times. The covered CDR3 bases are TGTGCCAGCAGCAAGGCAGGGAGAGGAGAGACG. Its protein is CASSKAGRGET. The complete CDR3 protein is CASSKAGRGETQYF. The V and J genes are TRBV7-3 and TRBJ2-3; D possibly uses TRBD1 or TRBD2 (5 bases each). The observed sequence ends 3 residues before the CDR3 terminus, with the missing tail filled in from the germline J gene. Germline loops: CDR1 SGHTA, CDR2 FQGTGA. This CDR3 spans 14 amino acids.

Many counts were recorded for this clone. The DNA ends 3 residues before the CDR3 does, and the rest of the CDR3 is filled in from the germline J gene. This chain uses TRBV10-3 with TRBJ1-1; 8 bases agree with TRBD1. CDR1 and CDR2 (germline): ENHRY, SYGVKD. The V gene end was trimmed by 8 bases and the J gene end by 1 base; junction bases not matched to a gene: 9. The CDR3 spans 15 residues. This chain's CDR3 is CAIGGQGGQNTEAFF. The sequenced part of the CDR3 DNA is TGTGCCATCGGAGGACAGGGAGGGCAGAACACTGAA.

This clone came up many times. Relative to the germline gene, one junction end is altered; a read error may explain this. The CDR3 extends 3 residues past the end of the read, so its final part is completed from the germline J gene. This CDR3 is also generated by other DNA sequences in the sample. The rearrangement joins TRBV14 to TRBJ1-1, with a possible D match to TRBD1 (5 bases). The CDR3 is made up of 15 amino acids. CDR1 SGHDN and CDR2 FVKESK come from the germline V gene. CDR3 protein: CASSQFRVLNTEAFF. Partial CDR3 DNA: TGTGCCAGCAGTCAATTCAGGGTATTGAACACTGAG.

This clone showed up many times. From the germline J gene comes the end of the CDR3, since the read stops 3 residues before it. The rearrangement joins TRBV2 to TRBJ2-1, with 14 positions matching TRBD2. CDR1 is SNHLY and CDR2 is FYNNEI in the germline V gene. After removal of 6 bases from V and 7 bases from J, the junction contained 14 bases not matched to a gene. This CDR3 has 18 residues. The CDR3 reads CASSEPGTSGSSFNEQFF. Partial CDR3 DNA: TGTGCCAGCAGCGAACCCGGGACTAGCGGGAGCTCGTTTAATGAG. The entire variable domain, with the rest obtained from reference TRBV2 and TRBJ2-1, is as follows: EPEVTQTPSHQVTQMGQEVILRCVPISNHLYFYWYRQILGQKVEFLVSFYNNEISEKSEIFDDQFSVERPDGSNFTLKIRSTKLEDSAMYFCASSEPGTSGSSFNEQFFGPGTRLTVL.

This clone was counted many times. The read gets to within 3 residues of the CDR3 end, and the germline J gene fills in the rest. J is TRBJ2-2 and V is TRBV4-2; D may be TRBD1 (6 bases). The CDR3 length is 16 residues. The ends were cut back, 4 bases at V and 1 base at J, with 13 bases in the middle. The germline V gene encodes CDR1 LGHNA and CDR2 YNFKEQ. The CDR3 reads CASSPKRGGNTGELFF. The DNA read from the CDR3 is TGTGCCAGCAGCCCAAAGCGAGGGGGGAACACCGGGGAG.

This clone was detected many times. The read terminates 3 residues before the CDR3 end, so the remaining end is supplied by the germline J gene. Distinct nucleotide sequences in the sample also encode this CDR3. This chain connects TRBV19 to TRBJ2-5; no definite D call. Germline values: CDR1 LNHDA, CDR2 SQIVND (reference sequence). The V and J ends lost 5 bases and 7 bases respectively, with 17 bases between them. The CDR3 is 14 amino acids. The CDR3 DNA, read in part, is TGTGCCAGTAGTGCCTCCAGACCCCCAGGGACC. Its translation: CASSASRPPGT. The full CDR3 protein is CASSASRPPGTQYF.

In regard to this clone: The CDR3 end falls 3 residues outside the read, so it is completed with the germline J gene. The chain carries TRBV7-2 and TRBJ2-7; TRBD1 is a possible D gene (5 bases). Trimming shortened V by 4 bases and J by 6 bases, and 10 bases separated the two germline ends. Germline V gives CDR1 SGHTA, CDR2 FQGNSA. CDR3 size: 12 residues. CDR3 bases read: TGTGCCAGCAGCTCCAGGGTTAGCGAG. This sequence encodes CASSSRVSE. The full CDR3 sequence reads CASSSRVSEQYF. Full variable domain (remainder filled in from reference TRBV7-2 and TRBJ2-7): GAGVSQSPSNKVTEKGKDVELRCDPISGHTALYWYRQSLGQGLEFLIYFQGNSAPDKSGLPSDRFSAERTGGSVSTLTIQRTQQEDSAVYLCASSSRVSEQYFGPGTRLTVT.

The table lists this clone with many counts. The CDR3 end falls 3 residues outside the read, so it is completed with the germline J gene. The chain combines TRBV20-1 with TRBJ2-7; TRBD2 aligns across 12 bases. Unmatched junction bases numbered 12, after V lost 6 bases and J lost 3 bases. Germline CDR1 DFQATT, CDR2 SNEGSKA (reference sequence). The CDR3 spans 16 residues. This CDR3 reads CSAPGLAGIQNYEQYF. The part of the CDR3 DNA that was read is TGCAGTGCCCCCGGACTAGCGGGAATTCAGAACTACGAG.

This clone occurred many times. The CDR3 goes on 3 residues after the read ends, and that part is filled in from the germline J gene. The chain joins TRBV30 to TRBJ2-6, with D possibly TRBD1 on 5 matching bases. The ends were cut back, 4 bases at V and 4 bases at J, with 8 bases in the middle. The CDR3 is made up of 13 amino acids. Germline CDR1 GTSNPN, CDR2 SVGIG (reference sequence). The sequenced part of the CDR3 DNA is TGTGCCTGGAAGGGGCAGGGGGCCAACGTC. As protein: CAWKGQGANV. The CDR3 reads in full as CAWKGQGANVLTF.

This clone was picked up many times. Read data end 3 residues before the CDR3 end; the end is taken from the germline J gene. V is TRBV28 and J is TRBJ2-7; tentative D call: TRBD2 (5 bases). The V and J ends lost 6 bases and 3 bases respectively, with 12 bases between them. CDR3 length: 13 amino acids. Germline CDR1 reads MDHEN; CDR2 reads SYDVKM. CDR3 bases read: TGTGCCAGCAGCCGGGGAAGAATCTACGAG. Its translation: CASSRGRIYE. The full CDR3 sequence reads CASSRGRIYEQYF.

This clone was observed many times. The DNA ends 3 residues before the CDR3 does, and the rest of the CDR3 is filled in from the germline J gene. The V call is TRBV7-9, the J call TRBJ2-7, with 9 bases matching TRBD1. Germline assignment: CDR1 SEHNR and CDR2 FQNEAQ (reference sequence). Trimming took 5 bases from V and 2 from J; bases not matched to a gene: 4. This CDR3 spans 14 amino acids. This CDR3 is CASSPQGAAYEQYF. CDR3 bases read: TGTGCCAGCAGCCCACAGGGGGCGGCCTACGAG.

This clone was detected many times. The sequenced CDR3 bases are TGCGCCAGCAGCTTGGGGGGGCTCGCGGGAAGGCTGACGGACACTGAA. Translated: CASSLGGLAGRLTDTE. The complete CDR3 sequence is CASSLGGLAGRLTDTEAFF. The V gene is TRBV5-1, the J gene TRBJ1-1, with a possible D match to TRBD1 (6 bases). The read ends 3 residues early relative to the CDR3; the germline J gene fills the gap. The CDR3 has 19 amino acids. In germline, CDR1 is SGHRS, CDR2 YFSETQ. V lost 0 bases and J lost 3, with 24 bases in between.

The table lists this clone with many counts. The read terminates 3 residues ahead of where the CDR3 ends, so the germline J gene completes it. The genes are TRBV20-1 and TRBJ2-3, with D possibly TRBD1 on 6 matching bases. CDR3 size: 13 residues. CDR1 is DFQATT and CDR2 is SNEGSKA in the germline V gene (reference sequence). The sequenced part of the CDR3 DNA is TGCAGTGCATCAACACAGGGTCAGGAGACG. Protein: CSASTQGQET. The entire CDR3 protein reads CSASTQGQETQYF.

Points on this clone: The read finishes 3 residues shy of the CDR3 end, and the germline J gene is used to complete it. The chain joins TRBV7-4 to TRBJ1-2, with 7 bases aligning to TRBD1. Germline lookup yields CDR1 SGHVT and CDR2 SQSDAQ. This CDR3 is 17 amino acids long. The chain's CDR3 is CASSPTGTALYGTAYTF. CDR3 DNA (partial): TGTGCCAGCAGCCCAACCGGGACAGCTCTTTATGGGACTGCC.

This clone has at least ten counts. With the read ending 3 residues before the CDR3 end, the germline J gene is used to fill in that end. The chain combines TRBV5-1 with TRBJ2-1, with D tentatively TRBD2 (5 bases). Deletions cut 6 bases from V and 8 bases from J, with 15 bases between. The CDR3 runs to 13 residues. Looked up from germline, CDR1 is SGHRS and CDR2 is YFSETQ. The sequenced part of the CDR3 DNA is TGCGCCAGCACTCTGACGGCGGGCCATGAG. Protein sequence: CASTLTAGHE. The CDR3 in its entirety is CASTLTAGHEQFF.